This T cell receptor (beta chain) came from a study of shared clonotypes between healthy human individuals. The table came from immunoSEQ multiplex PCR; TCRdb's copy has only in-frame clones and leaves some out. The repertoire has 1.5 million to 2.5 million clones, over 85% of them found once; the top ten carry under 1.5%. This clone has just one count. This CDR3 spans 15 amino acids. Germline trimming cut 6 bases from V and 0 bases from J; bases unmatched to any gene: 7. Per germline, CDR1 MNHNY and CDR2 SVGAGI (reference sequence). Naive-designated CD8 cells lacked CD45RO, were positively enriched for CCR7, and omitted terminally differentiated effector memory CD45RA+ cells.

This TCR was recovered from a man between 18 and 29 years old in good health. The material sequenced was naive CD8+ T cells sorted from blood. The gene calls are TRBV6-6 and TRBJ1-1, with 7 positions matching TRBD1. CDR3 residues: CASRDGQALNTEAFF. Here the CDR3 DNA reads TGTGCCAGCAGGGACGGACAGGCACTGAACACTGAAGCTTTCTTT.